Listed here are 28 T cell receptor beta chains from one sample, sequenced in a study of technical replicates of blood from a few donors. The repertoire was sequenced with immunoSEQ multiplex PCR; TCRdb's copy has only in-frame clones and lacks some. The sample includes 55,000 to 65,000 clones, just under 95% of them seen just once. Sequenced sample: PBMCs. Source of these receptors: a human donor in good health. Some clones in this sample may be carry-over from other donors' samples.

V and J are TRBV18 and TRBJ1-1; D is unresolved. V lost 3 bases and J lost 2, with 13 bases in between. CDR1 is KGHSH, CDR2 LQKENI, per germline. The CDR3 totals 15 residues. CDR3 protein: CASSPEGRFNTEAFF. DNA for the CDR3: TGTGCCAGCTCACCCGAAGGGAGATTCAACACTGAAGCTTTCTTT.

The rearrangement uses TRBV11-2 and TRBJ2-5, with a possible D match to TRBD2 (6 bases). Deletions cut 5 bases from V and 5 bases from J, with 21 bases between. Germline V gene data show CDR1 as SGHAT and CDR2 as FQNNGV. The CDR3 extends over 16 amino acids. The CDR3 nucleotides are TGTGCCAGCAGCCCCTCCGGTGGGGGGTACGGTGAGACCCAGTACTTC. This encodes CASSPSGGGYGETQYF.

Here the CDR3 reads CASSYRDSDYEQYF. In DNA, the CDR3 is TGTGCCAGCAGCTATCGGGACAGCGACTACGAGCAGTACTTC. The chain employs TRBV21-1 and TRBJ2-7; TRBD1, as called in the table, went unchecked against the DNA. TRBV21-1 is classified as a pseudogene. The CDR3 is 14 residues long.

J is TRBJ1-5 and V is TRBV5-1; TRBD1 agrees at 9 bases. This CDR3 is 14 amino acids long. The junction had 3 bases not matched to a gene; V was cut back by 4 bases and J by 4 bases. In germline, CDR1 is SGHRS, CDR2 YFSETQ. CDR3 in amino acids: CASSRTGENQPQHF. As DNA, the CDR3 is TGCGCCAGCAGCAGGACAGGGGAGAATCAGCCCCAGCATTTT.

The count of this clone is one. The V and J genes are TRBV27 and TRBJ2-3; no clear D. The germline V and J ends were trimmed by 7 bases and 5 bases, with 16 bases remaining between them. The CDR3 runs 14 residues. CDR1 is MNHEY and CDR2 is SMNVEV in the germline V gene (reference sequence). CDR3 sequence: CASKPRGPLDTQYF. The CDR3 nucleotides are TGTGCCAGCAAACCTCGCGGCCCCCTAGATACGCAGTATTTT.

The rearrangement links TRBV4-1 to TRBJ2-1, with 7 bases identical to TRBD2. With V trimmed by 4 bases and J by 9 bases, 15 bases remained unmatched. The CDR3 is 16 amino acids. Germline values: CDR1 MGHRA, CDR2 YSYEKL. The CDR3 spells CASSPMFRGVKGEQFF. The CDR3 nucleotides read TGCGCCAGCAGCCCGATGTTCCGGGGGGTGAAGGGTGAGCAGTTCTTC.

This rearrangement joins TRBV11-2 to TRBJ2-7; 11 bases agree with TRBD1. The CDR3 contains 16 residues. The germline CDR1 and CDR2 sequences are SGHAT and FQNNGV. The V and J ends lost 1 base and 5 bases, in that order; junction bases with no gene match: 7. The CDR3 nucleotides read TGTGCCAGCAGCTTAGGCGTGGACAGGGGGCTTGACGAGCAGTACTTC. The encoded protein is CASSLGVDRGLDEQYF.

The V call is TRBV27, the J call TRBJ2-2, with 10 positions matching TRBD1. Trimming removed 6 bases from V and 5 bases from J; junction bases left unmatched: 3. The CDR3 covers 14 residues. Germline values: CDR1 MNHEY, CDR2 SMNVEV (reference sequence). The CDR3 region is CASSRDRGTGELFF. DNA for the CDR3: TGTGCCAGCAGCCGGGACAGGGGAACCGGGGAGCTGTTTTTT.

V is TRBV5-5 and J is TRBJ1-1; D is perhaps TRBD1 (5 bases). With 4 bases removed from V and 3 bases from J, the gap between germline ends came to 13 bases. Germline V lookup: CDR1 SGHKS, CDR2 YYEKEE (reference sequence). The CDR3 has 14 amino acids. The CDR3: CASSMHRIDTEAFF. The CDR3 nucleotides are TGTGCCAGCAGCATGCACAGGATAGACACTGAAGCTTTCTTT.

The rearrangement uses TRBV9 and TRBJ2-2; D gene unclear. This CDR3 has 14 amino acids. V lost 3 bases and J 5 bases, leaving 11 bases between the germline ends. The germline V gene encodes CDR1 SGDLS and CDR2 YYNGEE. This CDR3 reads CASSGELSTGELFF. Written as DNA, the CDR3 is TGTGCCAGCAGCGGCGAACTATCGACCGGGGAGCTGTTTTTT.

The J gene is TRBJ2-1, the V gene TRBV5-1, with TRBD2 matching 15 bases. Looked up from germline, CDR1 is SGHRS and CDR2 is YFSETQ. This CDR3 has 15 amino acids. Trimming at V came to 7 bases and at J to 6 bases, leaving 5 bases not matched to a gene. CDR3 bases: TGCGCCAGCGCTGAGGGACTAGCGGGAGGCAATGAGCAGTTCTTC. Translated: CASAEGLAGGNEQFF.

This sequence joins TRBV7-8 and TRBJ2-7; D call uncertain. The CDR3 is 16 amino acids. Trimming left V 0 bases short and J 6 bases short, with 18 bases between. CDR1 is SGHVS, CDR2 FQNEAQ, per germline. The CDR3 DNA reads TGTGCCAGCAGCTTAGCTAGACGGCTGTCCCGCGGCGAGCAGTACTTC. Translating it yields CASSLARRLSRGEQYF.

The chain is built from TRBV4-3 and TRBJ2-6; 7 positions match TRBD1. Germline lookup yields CDR1 LGHNA and CDR2 YSLEER. Trimming at V came to 0 bases and at J to 1 base, leaving 9 bases not matched to a gene. The CDR3 loop spans 19 amino acids. The CDR3 DNA sequence: TGCGCCAGCAGCCAAGATCTCCGACAGGGCGTATCTGGGGCCAACGTCCTGACTTTC. As protein: CASSQDLRQGVSGANVLTF.

The chain has TRBV5-1 and TRBJ2-1, with 7 bases matching TRBD2. Germline V gene sequence: CDR1 SGHRS, CDR2 YFSETQ. The length of the CDR3 is 15 residues. The V and J ends lost 0 bases and 5 bases, in that order; junction bases with no gene match: 5. The CDR3 region is CASSLGASGNNEQFF. CDR3 nucleotide sequence: TGCGCCAGCAGCTTGGGGGCTAGCGGAAACAATGAGCAGTTCTTC.

The rearrangement uses TRBV18 and TRBJ1-6; tentatively, D is TRBD1 (6 bases). CDR1 KGHSH and CDR2 LQKENI come from the germline V gene. The CDR3 runs 15 residues. V shed 1 base and J shed 5 bases, with 9 bases lying between them. The CDR3 bases are TGTGCCAGCTCACCACGGGGGCCCGATAATTCACCCCTCCACTTT. Protein: CASSPRGPDNSPLHF.

The gene calls are TRBV7-6 and TRBJ2-5; 7 bases agree with TRBD2. The junction had 11 bases not matched to a gene; V was cut back by 5 bases and J by 5 bases. The CDR3 length is 15 residues. Germline assignment: CDR1 SGHVS and CDR2 FNYEAQ. CDR3 DNA: TGTGCCAGCAGCCTCGACACCCCCGGGAGGGAGACCCAGTACTTC. This codes for CASSLDTPGRETQYF.

This clone was found once. V usage is TRBV7-3 and J usage is TRBJ2-2; tentative D call: TRBD1 (6 bases). CDR3 length: 15 residues. In germline, CDR1 is SGHTA, CDR2 FQGTGA. V shed 2 bases and J shed 6 bases, with 13 bases lying between them. Here the CDR3 reads CASSLLGQGAGELFF. The CDR3 bases are TGTGCCAGCAGCTTATTGGGACAAGGCGCCGGGGAGCTGTTTTTT.

The V gene is TRBV5-5, the J gene TRBJ2-7, with 12 bases identical to TRBD2. Trimming cost V 3 bases and J 4 bases; bases outside gene matches: 5. This CDR3 comprises 15 residues. Looked up from germline, CDR1 is SGHKS and CDR2 is YYEKEE (reference sequence). The CDR3 DNA reads as TGTGCCAGCAGCTGGGGGACTAGCGGGCTATACGAGCAGTACTTC. Protein product: CASSWGTSGLYEQYF.

The V and J genes are TRBV6-1 and TRBJ1-1; D ambiguous. Trimming left V 5 bases short and J 10 bases short, with 11 bases between. The germline CDR1 and CDR2 sequences are MNHNS and SASEGT. The CDR3 has 11 amino acids. The CDR3 DNA sequence: TGTGCCAGCAGTTATAGTGGCGGAGCTTTCTTT. Protein sequence: CASSYSGGAFF.

The chain recombines TRBV7-2 with TRBJ2-1; TRBD2 matches 11 bases. CDR3 size: 15 residues. V lost 1 base and J lost 4; bases outside the gene matches: 0. From germline, CDR1 is SGHTA and CDR2 FQGNSA. CDR3 coding DNA: TGTGCCAGCAGCTTAGGACTAGCGGGATACAATGAGCAGTTCTTC. The encoded protein is CASSLGLAGYNEQFF.

The V call is TRBV10-3, the J call TRBJ2-2; 10 bases agree with TRBD2. There are 14 residues in the CDR3. The germline V gene has CDR1 ENHRY and CDR2 SYGVKD. The V and J ends lost 4 bases and 4 bases, in that order; junction bases with no gene match: 0. CDR3 coding DNA: TGTGCCATCAGTGTAGCGGGGGGCACCGGGGAGCTGTTTTTT. Residues: CAISVAGGTGELFF.

The chain carries TRBV7-8 and TRBJ2-5; 12 bases are a match to TRBD2. The germline V gene has CDR1 SGHVS and CDR2 FQNEAQ. CDR3 length equals 16 residues. V shed 1 base, J shed 5 bases, and the junction held 5 bases outside the gene matches. CDR3 sequence reads: CASSLDPGLAGETQYF. The CDR3 DNA follows: TGTGCCAGCAGCTTAGATCCCGGACTAGCGGGGGAGACCCAGTACTTC.

The rearrangement links TRBV28 to TRBJ2-7; possibly TRBD2 for D (6 bases). The germline CDR1 and CDR2 sequences are MDHEN and SYDVKM. V gave up 7 bases and J gave up 12 bases, with 22 bases separating them. The CDR3 runs to 13 residues. The DNA for the CDR3 is TGTGCCAGCACCTCAGCCGGGAGCCTCTCCGGGTACTTC. Amino acid sequence: CASTSAGSLSGYF.

The V call is TRBV5-5, the J call TRBJ2-7; 9 bases map to TRBD1. J lost 6 bases, V lost 0 bases, and 4 bases had no gene match. Per the germline V gene, CDR1 is SGHKS and CDR2 is YYEKEE (reference sequence). The CDR3 runs 14 residues. CDR3 in amino acids: CASSLGGQGTEQYF. As DNA, the CDR3 is TGTGCCAGCAGCTTGGGGGGACAGGGAACCGAGCAGTACTTC.

V usage is TRBV7-9 and J usage is TRBJ1-2; D remains ambiguous. Germline V gene data show CDR1 as SEHNR and CDR2 as FQNEAQ (reference sequence). The CDR3 contains 14 residues. V lost 2 bases and J 2 bases, leaving 9 bases between the germline ends. Written as DNA, the CDR3 is TGTGCCAGCAGCTTAAGGACGGGGAACTATGGCTACACCTTC. Translating gives CASSLRTGNYGYTF.

The CDR3 nucleotides are TGCGCCAGCAGCCAAGATCTAACCGTTTCTCTCGAGCAGTACTTC. It is translated as CASSQDLTVSLEQYF. The chain recombines TRBV4-3 with TRBJ2-7; D unclear. Trimming took off 0 bases at V and 6 bases at J, with 15 bases between the two ends. The CDR3 spans 15 residues. Per the germline V gene, CDR1 is LGHNA and CDR2 is YSLEER.

This chain uses TRBV20-1 with TRBJ1-3; D gene unclear. Germline V gives CDR1 DFQATT, CDR2 SNEGSKA (reference sequence). The CDR3 has 11 amino acids. The CDR3 here is CSAGSGNTIYF. Written as DNA, the CDR3 is TGCAGCGCCGGGTCCGGAAACACCATATATTTT.

This sequence joins TRBV6-5 and TRBJ1-1; the D gene is possibly TRBD1 (6 bases). The CDR3 spans 11 residues. With 5 bases removed from V and 10 bases from J, the gap between germline ends came to 11 bases. CDR1 and CDR2 from the germline V gene are MNHEY and SVGAGI. This CDR3 is CASSGGAGAFF. For the CDR3, the DNA is TGTGCCAGCAGTGGGGGGGCAGGAGCTTTCTTT.